Listed below are T cell receptor beta chains from one sample, sequenced in a study of blood T cell repertoires in COVID-19. Sequencing used immunoSEQ multiplex PCR; TCRdb keeps in-frame clones, though not all of them. The sample holds around 260,000 clones, approximately 86% seen once. The specimen was peripheral blood. The receptors originated from a man in his forties who had recovered from COVID-19. CDR3s include the opening cysteine and the closing phenylalanine or tryptophan. A D gene is named only where the DNA matches it firmly. Where a row states a size, it is once, few, many or the class of an expanded clone; other rows omit it.

v_gene	d_gene	abundance	len	j_gene	CDR3aa	CDR3nt
TRBV5-1	-	-	14	TRBJ1-6	CASQGGVPNSPLHF	TGCGCCAGCCAGGGAGGGGTCCCCAATTCACCCCTCCACTTT
TRBV10-1	TRBD2	-	16	TRBJ2-1	CASSVGRAPSYNEQFF	TGCGCCAGCTCAGTGGGGAGGGCTCCCTCCTACAATGAGCAGTTCTTC
TRBV5-6	TRBD2	once	16	TRBJ2-7	CASSLLGGRAINEQYF	TGTGCCAGCAGCCTACTTGGCGGGAGGGCCATAAACGAGCAGTACTTC
TRBV6-6	-	-	20	TRBJ2-4	CASSSGRPNQGERAKNIQYF	TGTGCCAGCAGCTCGGGTCGGCCTAATCAGGGTGAAAGGGCCAAAAACATTCAGTACTTC
TRBV29-1	-	-	14	TRBJ2-7	CSVVRGYPSYEQYF	TGCAGCGTTGTAAGAGGATATCCCTCCTACGAGCAGTACTTC
TRBV3-1/TRBV3-2	TRBD2	-	20	TRBJ2-1	CASSQAPGAGGPRLYNEQFF	TGTGCCAGCAGCCAAGCCCCGGGAGCGGGGGGGCCTAGGTTATACAATGAGCAGTTCTTC
TRBV5-4	-	-	16	TRBJ2-7	CASSLASGTRAHEQYF	TGTGCCAGCAGCTTGGCCTCAGGGACTCGTGCCCACGAGCAGTACTTC
TRBV12-1	-	-	12	TRBJ2-3	CASSKSTDTQYF	TGTGCCAGCAGTAAAAGCACAGATACGCAGTATTTT
TRBV5-1	TRBD2	-	15	TRBJ2-3	CASSSSGGAEDTQYF	TGCGCCAGCAGTTCCAGCGGGGGGGCCGAAGATACGCAGTATTTT
TRBV7-9	-	-	15	TRBJ2-3	CASSQTKGSTDTQYF	TGTGCCAGCAGCCAAACGAAGGGGAGCACAGATACGCAGTATTTT
TRBV7-8	-	-	14	TRBJ1-1	CASSETVMNTEAFF	TGTGCCAGCAGCGAAACAGTCATGAACACTGAAGCTTTCTTT
TRBV29-1	-	-	13	TRBJ2-2	CSARPGRTGELFF	TGCAGCGCCCGACCAGGCCGCACCGGGGAGCTGTTTTTT
TRBV6-5	-	-	14	TRBJ1-6	CASSYWGGGSPLHF	TGTGCCAGCAGTTACTGGGGGGGCGGTTCACCCCTCCACTTT
TRBV18	TRBD1	-	16	TRBJ1-4	CASSPGIQGAFEKLFF	TGTGCCAGCTCACCAGGCATCCAGGGGGCTTTTGAAAAACTGTTTTTT
TRBV25-1	-	once	16	TRBJ1-3	CASSRAGLLSGNTIYF	TGTGCCAGCAGTCGAGCGGGACTTCTCTCTGGAAACACCATATATTTT
TRBV7-9	-	-	12	TRBJ1-1	CASSLARPQAFF	TGTGCCAGCAGCTTAGCCCGTCCTCAAGCTTTCTTT
TRBV18	TRBD1	-	13	TRBJ2-7	CASSLGQGYEQYF	TGTGCCAGCTCACTGGGACAGGGCTACGAGCAGTACTTC
TRBV2	TRBD2	few	12	TRBJ2-1	CASNGLVREQFF	TGTGCCAGCAATGGACTAGTACGTGAGCAGTTCTTC
TRBV7-6	-	-	15	TRBJ2-2	CASTYSVGRTGELFF	TGTGCCAGCACCTACAGTGTAGGCCGGACCGGGGAGCTGTTTTTT
TRBV21-1	-	-	17	TRBJ1-6	CASSKSRRDRGGSPLHF	TGTGCCAGCAGCAAAAGCCGCCGGGACAGGGGCGGGTCACCCCTCCACTTT
TRBV29-1	-	-	12	TRBJ2-5	CSVGGGGETQYF	TGCAGCGTCGGAGGGGGCGGGGAGACCCAGTACTTC
TRBV6-5	-	-	15	TRBJ1-2	CASSPSQQSIRGYTF	TGTGCCAGCAGTCCCAGCCAACAGTCAATCCGTGGCTACACCTTC
TRBV9	TRBD1	-	14	TRBJ2-7	CASSPRDRGYEQYF	TGTGCCAGCAGCCCGCGGGACAGGGGGTACGAGCAGTACTTC
TRBV3-1/TRBV3-2	TRBD2	-	21	TRBJ2-7	CASSQTPGLAGEGPVIYEQYF	TGTGCCAGCAGCCAAACGCCGGGACTAGCGGGAGAAGGGCCGGTGATCTACGAGCAGTACTTC